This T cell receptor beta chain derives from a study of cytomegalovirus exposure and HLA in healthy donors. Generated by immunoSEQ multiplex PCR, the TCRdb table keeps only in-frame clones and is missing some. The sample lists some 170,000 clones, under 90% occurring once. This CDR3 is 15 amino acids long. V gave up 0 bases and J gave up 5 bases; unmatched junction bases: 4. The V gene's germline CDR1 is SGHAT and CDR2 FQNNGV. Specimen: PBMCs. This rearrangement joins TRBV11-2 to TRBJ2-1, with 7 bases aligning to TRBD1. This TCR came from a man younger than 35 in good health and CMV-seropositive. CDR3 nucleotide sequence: TGTGCCAGCAGCTTAGACCGGGACAGCCACAATGAGCAGTTCTTC. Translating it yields CASSLDRDSHNEQFF.